The entry below describes one T cell receptor beta chain. Which antigen it targets is not known. No base qualities exist here, and no much larger clone lies one base off it. This sample was included in a study of T cell responses to AZD1222 COVID-19 vaccine (dated by TCRdb to 2020 to 2023). Some background on the complete study: A total of about 230 trial participants underwent TCR sequencing, of whom some 210 received two doses of AZD1222 and some 25 received two doses of the MenACWY control vaccine. Trial participants were enrolled by age into 18-55, 56-69 and 70-plus year subgroups, with roughly 150, 30 and 60 TCR-sequenced participants respectively.

The CDR3 regions of human TCRbeta chains were analyzed by immunosequencing. For the original study's pipeline: Repertoire TCRs were matched against a reference library of SARS-CoV-2-specific TCRs generated with the MIRA antigen-specificity platform. Breadth was defined as the fraction of unique TCRs that were SARS-CoV-2-associated. Depth was defined as the fraction of total T cells that were SARS-CoV-2-associated. Using the MIRA data, each spike-specific TCR was mapped to the spike region that the TCR reacts to and placed in a CD4 or CD8 class. Log10-transformed breadth and depth values were compared by one-way ANOVA with Sidak's multiple comparisons tests. TCRdb retrieved this table from immuneACCESS and kept in-frame rearrangements only. Not all clones are present; in checked studies, unresolved V genes account for under half, and no reason is known for the remainder. V, J and clone size are taken as reported in that table, and D and trimming were inferred from the DNA itself. This sample lists under 150,000 clones; roughly 92% were detected once. The ten top clones hold more than 0.95% of the sample.

General study outcomes and caveats: The vaccine-associated CD4 TCRs covered the entire spike protein, and the dominant responses fell in regions 160-218 and 743-854. Participants were mostly white British and included more females than males, and it was suggested by the authors that clonal diversity may have been underestimated. Because no day 14 peak-response samples were available, the repertoires could be characterized only after the peak T cell response. The 56-69-year group was small, and its depth increase did not reach significance, likely because of low power. A significant rise in spike-specific TCR breadth and depth was observed after two AZD1222 doses relative to day 0 and relative to MenACWY recipients. Epitopes outside the regions mutated in the B.1.351 and B.1.1.7 variants were reportedly recognized by nearly half of the unique spike-specific TCRs. Conclusions about previously exposed vaccinees are limited, since just a handful of AZD1222 recipients were seropositive for SARS-CoV-2 at baseline.

V is pared back by 6 bases and J by 10 bases, with 7 bases lying between the germline termini. The CDR3, from cysteine to phenylalanine, totals 11 residues. Solely the CDR3 DNA is kept, with 33 bases framed from the first base. CDR1 is given as SGHTA and CDR2 as FQGNSA, both from the germline V gene. The sample's time point label, in plain terms: about 28 days (+/-7) after the second vaccine dose. AZD1222 recipients given second doses at about 4 weeks or at about 12 weeks were pooled, since spike-specific TCR depth and breadth were not found to differ between the two schedules. Vaccinee samples came from UK trials COV001 and COV002, including a single-blind randomized controlled phase 2/3 trial of AZD1222 (ChAdOx1 nCoV-19) in healthy adults. For TCRbeta chain sequencing, PBMC samples from trial participants were taken at day 0 and at day 28 after the second dose.

The sequences come from peripheral blood, collected 28 days after the second AZD1222 dose. The clonotype comes from an adult who received the AZD1222 COVID-19 vaccine. The rearranged chain carries TRBV7-2 and TRBJ1-6; a confident D gene designation cannot be given. The sequenced DNA is TGTGCCAGCAGAGCGGGCTCACCCCTCCACTTT. The resulting protein is CASRAGSPLHF.